At least ten counts were recorded for the clone carrying this TCR beta chain. Its antigen is not identified. These data come from a study of naive and memory T cell subsets. Study conclusions and caveats: Naive repertoires, especially CD8, held a few larger clonotypes, possibly memory cells re-expressing CD45RA. From naive to CM, EM and EMRA, diversity decreased and Gini increased. TCR counts from RNA may reflect activation-linked expression changes.

Both TRBC1 and TRBC2 were covered by a beta constant-region primer of two equimolar oligonucleotides. The ligated cDNA underwent four PCR rounds using SP2 and nested alpha and beta constant-region primers. A 12-nucleotide UMI and the SP2 primer were added to the cDNA 3' end by oligonucleotide ligation. TCRdb fed the UMI-ligation and nested PCR reads into MiXCR, producing one record per CDR3 protein. The profile shows about 150,000 distinct CDR3 sequences, approximately 22% of them singletons. Germline CDR1 reads SGHRS; CDR2 reads YFSETQ. The CDR3 length is 14 residues. V was cut by 0 bases and J by 5 bases, with 6 bases left in between.

The V gene is TRBV5-1, the J gene TRBJ1-6; the D is unclear. The source of this sequence is a human donor in good health. The sequencing sample was made of naive CD4+ T cells from blood. The CDR3 DNA follows: TGCGCCAGCAGCTTGGTTCCTGATAATTCACCCCTCCACTTT. Its protein is CASSLVPDNSPLHF.